The T cell receptor (beta chain) under discussion was sequenced for a study of shared clonotypes between healthy human individuals. Study-level findings and limits: Compared with clonotypes that all four donors shared, non-shared clonotypes had lower generation probabilities. In a handful of donors, around 5.5% of naive CD4 clonotypes appeared in common.

On this clone: What it binds is not known.

Sequencing used immunoSEQ multiplex PCR; TCRdb keeps in-frame clones, though not all of them. The profile shows around 2.3 million clones, roughly 95% of them singletons. All donors qualified as healthy HIV-negative adults and had experienced no recent acute infections or vaccinations. The specimen was naive CD4+ T cells sorted from blood. Specified subset: CD45RA+ positively selected. The receptor was derived from a man younger than 35 in good health.

For the CDR3, the DNA is TGCAGCGCCGATACAGGGTTTAGGGAGACCCAGTACTTC. It is translated as CSADTGFRETQYF. The rearrangement uses TRBV29-1 and TRBJ2-5; D might be TRBD1 (6 bases). V lost 7 bases and J lost 5, with 17 bases in between. The CDR3 is 13 amino acids. The germline CDR1 and CDR2 sequences are SQVTM and ANQGSEA.